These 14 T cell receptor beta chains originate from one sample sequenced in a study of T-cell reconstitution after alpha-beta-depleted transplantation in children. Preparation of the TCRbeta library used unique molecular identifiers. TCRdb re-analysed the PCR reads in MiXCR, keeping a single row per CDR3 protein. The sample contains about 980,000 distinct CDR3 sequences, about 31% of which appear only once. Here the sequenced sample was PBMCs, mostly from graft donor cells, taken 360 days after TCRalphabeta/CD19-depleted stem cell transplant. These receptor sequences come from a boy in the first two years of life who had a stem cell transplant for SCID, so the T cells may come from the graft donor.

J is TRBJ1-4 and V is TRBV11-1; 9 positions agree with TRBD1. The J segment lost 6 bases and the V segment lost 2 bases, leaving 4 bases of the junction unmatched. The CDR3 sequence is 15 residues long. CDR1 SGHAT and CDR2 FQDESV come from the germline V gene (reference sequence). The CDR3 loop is CASSLPGTGYEKLFF. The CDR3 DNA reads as TGTGCCAGCAGCTTACCCGGGACAGGGTATGAAAAACTGTTTTTT.

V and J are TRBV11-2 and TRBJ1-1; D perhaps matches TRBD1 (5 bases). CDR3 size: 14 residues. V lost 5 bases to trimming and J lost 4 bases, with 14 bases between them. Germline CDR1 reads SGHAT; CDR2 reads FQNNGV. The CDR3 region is CASSIAGTFTEAFF. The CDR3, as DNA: TGTGCCAGCAGCATAGCCGGGACTTTCACTGAAGCTTTCTTT.

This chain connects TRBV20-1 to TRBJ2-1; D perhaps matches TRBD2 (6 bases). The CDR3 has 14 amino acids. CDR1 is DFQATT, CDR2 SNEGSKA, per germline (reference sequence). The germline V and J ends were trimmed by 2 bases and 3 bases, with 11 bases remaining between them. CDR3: CSARIAGHYNEQFF. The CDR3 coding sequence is TGCAGTGCTAGAATTGCGGGGCACTACAATGAGCAGTTCTTC.

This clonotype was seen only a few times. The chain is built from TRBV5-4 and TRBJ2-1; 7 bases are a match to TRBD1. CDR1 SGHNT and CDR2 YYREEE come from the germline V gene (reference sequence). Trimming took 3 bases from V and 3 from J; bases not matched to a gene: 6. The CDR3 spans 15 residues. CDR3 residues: CASSSGTDIYNEQFF. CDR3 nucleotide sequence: TGTGCCAGCAGCTCCGGGACAGATATCTACAATGAGCAGTTCTTC.

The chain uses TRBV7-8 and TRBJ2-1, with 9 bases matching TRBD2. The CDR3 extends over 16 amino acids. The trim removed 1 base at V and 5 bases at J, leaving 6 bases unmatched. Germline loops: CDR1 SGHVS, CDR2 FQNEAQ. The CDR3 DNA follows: TGTGCCAGCAGCTTAGGTGGGGCGGGGGGGCACAATGAGCAGTTCTTC. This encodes CASSLGGAGGHNEQFF.

CDR3 nucleotide sequence: TGCGCCAGCAGCTTGGTGACTAGCGGAAAAGAGACCCAGTACTTC. It is translated as CASSLVTSGKETQYF. The chain has TRBV5-1 and TRBJ2-5; 9 bases fit TRBD2. The V segment lost 0 bases and the J segment 3 bases; nucleotides outside the gene matches: 3. Germline lookup yields CDR1 SGHRS and CDR2 YFSETQ. This CDR3 spans 15 amino acids.

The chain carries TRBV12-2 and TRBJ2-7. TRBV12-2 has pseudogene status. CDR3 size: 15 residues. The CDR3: CASRLIAWLSYEQYF. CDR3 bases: TGTGCAAGTCGCTTAATCGCCTGGCTATCCTACGAGCAGTACTTC.

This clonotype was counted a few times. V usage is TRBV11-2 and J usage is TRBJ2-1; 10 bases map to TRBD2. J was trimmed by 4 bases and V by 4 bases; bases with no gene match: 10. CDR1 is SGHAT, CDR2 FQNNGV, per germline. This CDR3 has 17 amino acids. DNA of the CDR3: TGTGCCAGCAGCTCTCATAGCGGGGGGCCCAGATACAATGAGCAGTTCTTC. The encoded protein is CASSSHSGGPRYNEQFF.

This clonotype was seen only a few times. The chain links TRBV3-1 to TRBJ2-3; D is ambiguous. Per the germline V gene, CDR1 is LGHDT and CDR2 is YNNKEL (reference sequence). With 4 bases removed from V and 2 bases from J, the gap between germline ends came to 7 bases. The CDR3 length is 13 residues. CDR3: CASSRVLTDTQYF. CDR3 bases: TGTGCCAGCAGCCGAGTCCTCACAGATACGCAGTATTTT.

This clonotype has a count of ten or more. The CDR3 coding sequence is TGTGCCAGCAGCCCCAGGGGGCCCTCGTACGAGCAGTACTTC. As protein: CASSPRGPSYEQYF. The chain combines TRBV2 with TRBJ2-7; 8 positions agree with TRBD1. Unmatched junction bases numbered 8, after V lost 6 bases and J lost 4 bases. The CDR3 consists of 14 residues. Germline V gene data show CDR1 as SNHLY and CDR2 as FYNNEI.

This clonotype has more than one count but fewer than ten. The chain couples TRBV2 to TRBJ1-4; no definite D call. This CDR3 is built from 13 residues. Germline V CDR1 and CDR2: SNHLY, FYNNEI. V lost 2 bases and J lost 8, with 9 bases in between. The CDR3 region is CASSESGGEKLFF. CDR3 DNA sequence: TGTGCCAGCAGTGAAAGCGGTGGCGAAAAACTGTTTTTT.

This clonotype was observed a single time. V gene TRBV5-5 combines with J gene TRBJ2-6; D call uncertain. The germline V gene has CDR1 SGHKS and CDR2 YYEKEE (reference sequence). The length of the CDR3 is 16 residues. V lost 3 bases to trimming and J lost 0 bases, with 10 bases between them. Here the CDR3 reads CASSSGHLSGANVLTF. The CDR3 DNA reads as TGTGCCAGCAGCTCCGGGCACCTCTCTGGGGCCAACGTCCTGACTTTC. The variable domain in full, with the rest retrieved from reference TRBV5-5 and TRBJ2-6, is DAGVTQSPTHLIKTRGQQVTLRCSPISGHKSVSWYQQVLGQGPQFIFQYYEKEERGRGNFPDRFSARQFPNYSSELNVNALLLGDSALYLCASSSGHLSGANVLTFGAGSRLTVL.

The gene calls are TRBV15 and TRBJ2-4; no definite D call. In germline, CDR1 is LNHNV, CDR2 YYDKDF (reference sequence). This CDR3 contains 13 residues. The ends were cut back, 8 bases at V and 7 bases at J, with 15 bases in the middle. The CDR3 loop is CATSRPYGNIQYF. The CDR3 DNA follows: TGTGCCACCTCCAGGCCCTATGGTAACATTCAGTACTTC.

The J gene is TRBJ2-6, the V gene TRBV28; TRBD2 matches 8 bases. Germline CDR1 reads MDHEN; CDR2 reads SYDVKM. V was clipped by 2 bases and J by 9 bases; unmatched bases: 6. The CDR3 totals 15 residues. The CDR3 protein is CASSLRRGTSNVLTF. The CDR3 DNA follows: TGTGCCAGCAGTTTAAGGCGTGGGACTAGCAACGTCCTGACTTTC.